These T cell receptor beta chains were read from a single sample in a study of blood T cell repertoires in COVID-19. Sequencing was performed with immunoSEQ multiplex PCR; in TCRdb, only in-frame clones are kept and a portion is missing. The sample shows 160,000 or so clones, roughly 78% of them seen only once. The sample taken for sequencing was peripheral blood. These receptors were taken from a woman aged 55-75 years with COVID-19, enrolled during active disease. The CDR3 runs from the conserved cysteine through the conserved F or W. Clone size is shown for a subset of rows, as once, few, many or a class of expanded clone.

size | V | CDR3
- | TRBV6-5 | CASSYSRGRGETQYF
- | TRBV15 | CATSRDRMNTEAFF
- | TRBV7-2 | CASSSIPTSLGEQFF
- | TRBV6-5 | CASSSVSGELFF
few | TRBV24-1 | CATSDWRGEQYF
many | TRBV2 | CASRSTGGIGGYTF
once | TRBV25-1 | CASSPMAGGGETQYF
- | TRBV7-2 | CASSLVGGNSGNTIYF
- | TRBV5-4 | CASSLGGTGINTEAFF
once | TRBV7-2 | CASSFYRGRAGNTIYF
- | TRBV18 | CASSSKTDSYGYTF
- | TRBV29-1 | CSVAVLAGTYEQYF
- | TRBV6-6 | CASSSLTSGRVDEQFF
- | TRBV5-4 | CASSQPKGAGELFF
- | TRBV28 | CASSLLQGTSGANVLTF
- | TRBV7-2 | CASSLIGDTQYF
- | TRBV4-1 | CASSHSGRDTQETQYF
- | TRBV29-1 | CSVATGPRGEKLFF
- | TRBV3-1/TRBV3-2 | CASSQDTASAIAKNIQYF
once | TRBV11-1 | CASSRPGLGETQYF
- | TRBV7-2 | CASSRDRASGNTIYF
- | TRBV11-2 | CASTPRTEAFF
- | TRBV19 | CASTSSPQIEAFF
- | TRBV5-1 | CASSQGGYEQYF
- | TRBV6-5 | CASSRGLGIEAFF
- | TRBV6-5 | CASSPRDRGHTEAFF
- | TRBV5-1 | CASSFVLAGIQETQYF
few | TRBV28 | CASGLSRHF